This T cell receptor beta chain was found in a study of neurological immune-mediated disorders. Study outcomes and limitations: HTLV-1-associated myelopathy showed the most TCR clonal expansion; multiple sclerosis the least, below healthy controls.

cDNA synthesis was performed by 5'RACE with 10-nucleotide random UMIs. Sequencing of 15-18 subjects in each run yielded over 180 million TCR-beta sequences. TCRdb redid the calling of the 5' RACE reads with MiXCR, one entry per CDR3 protein. The sample carries about 120,000 distinct CDR3 sequences, 3% to 3.5% recorded once. V was pared by 5 bases and J by 7 bases, with 9 bases of the junction left unmatched. The germline V gene has CDR1 DFQATT and CDR2 SNEGSKA (reference sequence). The CDR3 is 13 amino acids. Regarding this clonotype: Its antigen is not identified. A much larger clone differs from this one at a single base, so this may be a read error. It is likely a read error, because the conserved phenylalanine at the end of the CDR3 is missing.

This rearrangement joins TRBV20-1 to TRBJ1-2; 8 bases line up with TRBD1. The sequence came from a woman aged 25-40 years with multiple sclerosis. Sequenced sample: PBMCs. The CDR3 loop reads CSAGGQGASGYTC. The CDR3 nucleotides are TGCAGTGCTGGAGGGCAGGGGGCCTCTGGCTACACCTGC.